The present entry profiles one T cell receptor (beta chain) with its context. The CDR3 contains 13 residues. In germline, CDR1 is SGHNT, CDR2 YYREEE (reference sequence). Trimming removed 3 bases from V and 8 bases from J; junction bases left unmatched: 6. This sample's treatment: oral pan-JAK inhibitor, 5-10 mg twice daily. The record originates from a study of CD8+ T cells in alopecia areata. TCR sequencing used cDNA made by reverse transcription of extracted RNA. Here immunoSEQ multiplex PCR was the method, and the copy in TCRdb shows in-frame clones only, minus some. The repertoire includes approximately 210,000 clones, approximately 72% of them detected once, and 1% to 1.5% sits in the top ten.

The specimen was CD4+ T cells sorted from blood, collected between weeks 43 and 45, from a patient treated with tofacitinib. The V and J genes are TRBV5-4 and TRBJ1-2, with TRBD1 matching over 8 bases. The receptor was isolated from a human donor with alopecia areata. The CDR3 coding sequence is TGTGCCAGCAGCTCAGACAGGGGTGGGGGCTACACCTTC. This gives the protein CASSSDRGGGYTF.